The 13 T cell receptor beta chains presented below share a single source sample, sequenced in a study of ipilimumab plus nivolumab after autologous stem cell transplantation. This table comes from immunoSEQ multiplex PCR, and its TCRdb copy is limited to in-frame clones, with some not included. The data contain around 84,000 clones, 65% to 85% of them singletons. The input for sequencing was PBMCs, taken in a trial of ipilimumab plus nivolumab as post-transplant consolidation. Receptors originate from a male donor with diffuse large B-cell lymphoma.

This chain joins TRBV7-3 and TRBJ2-1; D gene unclear. V shed 2 bases and J shed 5 bases, with 7 bases lying between them. Germline V lookup: CDR1 SGHTA, CDR2 FQGTGA. The CDR3 runs 13 residues. The CDR3 loop is CASSLSSNNEQFF. DNA of the CDR3: TGTGCCAGCAGCTTATCTAGTAACAATGAGCAGTTCTTC. Complete variable domain (other parts from reference TRBV7-3 and TRBJ2-1): GAGVSQTPSNKVTEKGKYVELRCDPISGHTALYWYRQSLGQGPEFLIYFQGTGAADDSGLPNDRFFAVRPEGSVSTLKIQRTERGDSAVYLCASSLSSNNEQFFGPGTRLTVL.

This chain connects TRBV14 to TRBJ1-2; no firm D call. The germline V gene has CDR1 SGHDN and CDR2 FVKESK. With 0 bases removed from V and 5 bases from J, the gap between germline ends came to 7 bases. CDR3 size: 13 residues. The CDR3 sequence: CASSQESAYGYTF. CDR3 in DNA: TGTGCCAGCAGCCAAGAGAGCGCATATGGCTACACCTTC.

The rearrangement links TRBV7-3 to TRBJ2-7, with 7 bases identical to TRBD2. This CDR3 comprises 15 residues. The germline CDR1 and CDR2 sequences are SGHTA and FQGTGA. V trimming: 4 bases; J trimming: 2 bases; junction bases outside the gene matches: 8. CDR3 coding DNA: TGTGCCAGCAGCTCTCAAGCGGGACCTACCTACGAGCAGTACTTC. This gives the protein CASSSQAGPTYEQYF.

This clone was recorded a few times. The CDR3 DNA reads as TGCGCCAGCAGTGATGAAGGGGTTAGCAATCAGCCCCAGCATTTT. Its translation: CASSDEGVSNQPQHF. The genes are TRBV10-2 and TRBJ1-5, with D possibly matching TRBD1 (5 bases). The CDR3 length is 15 residues. The V gene's germline CDR1 is WSHSY and CDR2 SAAADI. Between the trimmed V and J ends, which lost 3 bases and 0 bases, there was a span of 9 bases.

The J gene is TRBJ1-3, the V gene TRBV6-1; D might be TRBD1 (5 bases). The germline V gene has CDR1 MNHNS and CDR2 SASEGT. The length of the CDR3 is 14 residues. Trimming removed 2 bases from V and 3 bases from J, with 8 bases in between. CDR3 in DNA: TGTGCCAGCAGTGAACAGCAGGGTGGAAACACCATATATTTT. Residues: CASSEQQGGNTIYF.

The rearrangement uses TRBV7-2 and TRBJ2-3, with 14 bases aligning to TRBD2. The CDR3 length is 19 residues. CDR1 and CDR2 from the germline V gene are SGHTA and FQGNSA. V shed 5 bases and J 2 bases; nucleotides not matched to a gene: 12. The CDR3 region has the DNA TGTGCCAGCAGCCGTCTTGGACTAGCGGGGGGCCGAACCACAGATACGCAGTATTTT. This translates into CASSRLGLAGGRTTDTQYF.

The rearrangement links TRBV20-1 to TRBJ2-5; D is possibly TRBD1 (6 bases). The DNA end is a closer match to TRBJ2-7, so the J assignment may be wrong. The V gene's germline CDR1 is DFQATT and CDR2 SNEGSKA (reference sequence). The CDR3 has 11 residues. Written as DNA, the CDR3 is TGCAGTGCTAGAGCGGACAGCGAGCAGTACTTC. It specifies CSARADSEQYF.

The J gene is TRBJ2-3, the V gene TRBV7-8; 11 bases line up with TRBD2. V was clipped by 5 bases and J by 6 bases; unmatched bases: 13. The CDR3 covers 17 residues. CDR1 is SGHVS, CDR2 FQNEAQ, per germline. In DNA, the CDR3 is TGTGCCAGCAGCCTAAAAATCATAGCGGGGGGGCTGGATACGCAGTATTTT. Translated, it gives CASSLKIIAGGLDTQYF. Complete variable domain (other parts from reference TRBV7-8 and TRBJ2-3): GAGVSQSPRYKVAKRGQDVALRCDPISGHVSLFWYQQALGQGPEFLTYFQNEAQLDKSGLPSDRFFAERPEGSVSTLKIQRTQQEDSAVYLCASSLKIIAGGLDTQYFGPGTRLTVL.

Points on this clone: A junction boundary mismatches the germline segment, possibly from a read error. The chain carries TRBV7-2 and TRBJ1-1; the D gene is possibly TRBD1 (5 bases). The germline CDR1 and CDR2 sequences are SGHTA and FQGNSA. There are 15 residues in the CDR3. The CDR3 DNA reads as TGTGCCAGCAGCCTAGCCCCACAGGTGAACACTGAAGCTTTCTTT. It translates to CASSLAPQVNTEAFF. Combining the CDR3 with reference TRBV7-2 and TRBJ1-1 gives the whole variable domain GAGVSQSPSNKVTEKGKDVELRCDPISGHTALYWYRQSLGQGLEFLIYFQGNSAPDKSGLPSDRFSAERTGGSVSTLTIQRTQQEDSAVYLCASSLAPQVNTEAFFGQGTRLTVV.

The rearrangement uses TRBV5-4 and TRBJ2-1; TRBD2 matches 8 bases. The CDR3 spans 15 residues. The ends lost 2 bases at V and 8 bases at J; junction bases unmatched: 9. Germline-derived CDR1 and CDR2 are SGHNT and YYREEE (reference sequence). This CDR3 reads CASSFTGLEPDEQFF. CDR3 DNA: TGTGCCAGCAGCTTTACGGGACTAGAACCAGATGAGCAGTTCTTC.

This clone turned up a few times. The chain has TRBV4-1 and TRBJ2-3; 10 bases line up with TRBD2. Germline V gene sequence: CDR1 MGHRA, CDR2 YSYEKL. This CDR3 contains 17 residues. The V segment lost 2 bases and the J segment 1 base; nucleotides outside the gene matches: 6. In nucleotides, the CDR3 is TGCGCCAGCAGCCAACCCTATCTAGCGGGGGGCACAGATACGCAGTATTTT. Its translation is CASSQPYLAGGTDTQYF.

CDR3 in amino acids: CASSVGGGSSNTEAFF. The CDR3 DNA sequence: TGTGCCAGCAGTGTTGGTGGAGGGTCTTCGAACACTGAAGCTTTCTTT. The V gene is TRBV6-1, the J gene TRBJ1-1; no definite D call. This CDR3 has 16 residues. V was pared by 4 bases and J by 1 base, with 16 bases between. Looked up from germline, CDR1 is MNHNS and CDR2 is SASEGT.

The sample holds one count of this clone. The gene calls are TRBV4-2 and TRBJ2-3; D might be TRBD2 (5 bases). The CDR3 runs to 15 residues. Germline CDR1 LGHNA, CDR2 YNFKEQ. Trimming cost V 7 bases and J 2 bases, with 16 bases left between them. CDR3 bases: TGTGCCAGCAAGGACTCCTCTGGGAACACAGATACGCAGTATTTT. This gives the protein CASKDSSGNTDTQYF.